Described below is a single T cell receptor (beta chain) sequence and its context. Here the CDR3 omits its conserved ending phenylalanine or tryptophan, so a read error is the likely source. It is unclear where the CDR3 begins or ends on the DNA, so no DNA is shown, and the CDR3 is as TCRdb lists it. Time point: pre-treatment sample, taken before nivolumab and TIL therapy. Most excised metastases sampled were pleural nodules or supraclavicular lymph nodes. Adults with stage 4 NSCLC were enrolled in a phase I trial. This specimen belongs to a study of TIL therapy for anti-PD-1-resistant metastatic lung cancer. Background on the study: Tumors had a median PD-L1 proportion score of approximately 5.5%.

The libraries were made with immunoSEQ v3. Sequenced by immunoSEQ multiplex PCR; TCRdb stores in-frame clones only, minus some. The profile shows some 13,000 clones, 66% of them singletons. Inclusive of both ends, the CDR3 amounts to 10 amino acids. From germline, CDR1 is MDHEN and CDR2 SYDVKM. The sequence was obtained from a woman aged 30-79 years with non-small cell lung cancer. Specimen: tumor tissue, collected at baseline. V and J are TRBV28 and TRBJ2-3. The CDR3 loop is CASSGPGPSI.